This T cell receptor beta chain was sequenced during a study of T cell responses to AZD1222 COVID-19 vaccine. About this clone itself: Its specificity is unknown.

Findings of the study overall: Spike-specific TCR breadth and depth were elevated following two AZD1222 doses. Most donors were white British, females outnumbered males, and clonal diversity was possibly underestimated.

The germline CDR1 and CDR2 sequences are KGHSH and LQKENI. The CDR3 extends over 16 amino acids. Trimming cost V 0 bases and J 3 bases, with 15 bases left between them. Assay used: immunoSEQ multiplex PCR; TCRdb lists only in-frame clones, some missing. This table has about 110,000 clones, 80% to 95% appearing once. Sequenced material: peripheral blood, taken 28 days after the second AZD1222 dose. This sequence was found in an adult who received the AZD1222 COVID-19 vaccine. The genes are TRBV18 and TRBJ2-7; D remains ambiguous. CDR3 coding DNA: TGTGCCAGCTCACCACCTAAAGGGATAAGTGGCTACGAGCAGTACTTC. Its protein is CASSPPKGISGYEQYF.